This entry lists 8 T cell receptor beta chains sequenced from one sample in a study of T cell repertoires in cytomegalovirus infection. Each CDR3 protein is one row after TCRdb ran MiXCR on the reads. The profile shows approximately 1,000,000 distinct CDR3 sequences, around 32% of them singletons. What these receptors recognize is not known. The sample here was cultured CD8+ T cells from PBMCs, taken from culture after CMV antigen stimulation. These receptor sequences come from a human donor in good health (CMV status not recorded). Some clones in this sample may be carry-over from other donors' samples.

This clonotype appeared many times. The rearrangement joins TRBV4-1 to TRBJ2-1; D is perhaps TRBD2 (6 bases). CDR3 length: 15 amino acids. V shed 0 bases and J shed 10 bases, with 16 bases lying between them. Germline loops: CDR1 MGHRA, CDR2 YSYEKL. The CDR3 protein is CASSQDRGLEGEQFF. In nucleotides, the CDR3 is TGCGCCAGCAGCCAAGATAGGGGACTTGAGGGCGAGCAGTTCTTC.

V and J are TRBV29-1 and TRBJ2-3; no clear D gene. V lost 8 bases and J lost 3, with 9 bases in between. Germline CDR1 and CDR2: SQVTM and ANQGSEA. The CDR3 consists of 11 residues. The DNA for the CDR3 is TGCAGCTTAGGCCGTACAGATACGCAGTATTTT. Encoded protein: CSLGRTDTQYF.

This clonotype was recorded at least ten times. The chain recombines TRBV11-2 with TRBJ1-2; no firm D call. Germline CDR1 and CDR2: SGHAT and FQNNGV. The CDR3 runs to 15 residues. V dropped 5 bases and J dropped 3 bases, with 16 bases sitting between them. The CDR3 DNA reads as TGTGCCAGCAGCCCAACCGGGGAATTCGACTATGGCTACACCTTC. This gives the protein CASSPTGEFDYGYTF.

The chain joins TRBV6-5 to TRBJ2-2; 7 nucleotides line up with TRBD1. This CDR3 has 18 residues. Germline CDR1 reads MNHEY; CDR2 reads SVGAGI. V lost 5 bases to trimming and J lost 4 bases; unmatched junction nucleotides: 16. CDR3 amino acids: CASSTPTQGVMGTGELFF. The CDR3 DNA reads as TGTGCCAGCAGTACTCCCACCCAGGGGGTAATGGGCACCGGGGAGCTGTTTTTT.

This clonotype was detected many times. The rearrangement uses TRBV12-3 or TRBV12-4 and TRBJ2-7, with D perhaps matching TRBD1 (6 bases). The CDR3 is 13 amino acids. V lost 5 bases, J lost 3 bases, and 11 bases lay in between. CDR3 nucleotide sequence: TGTGCCAGCAGTCATAGGACAGACTACGAGCAGTACTTC. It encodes CASSHRTDYEQYF.

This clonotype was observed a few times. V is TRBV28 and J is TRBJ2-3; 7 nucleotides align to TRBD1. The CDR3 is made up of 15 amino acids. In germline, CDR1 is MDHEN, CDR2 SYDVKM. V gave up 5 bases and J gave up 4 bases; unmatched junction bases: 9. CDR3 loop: CASSPGTEAADTQYF. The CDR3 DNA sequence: TGTGCCAGCAGTCCCGGGACAGAGGCCGCAGATACGCAGTATTTT.

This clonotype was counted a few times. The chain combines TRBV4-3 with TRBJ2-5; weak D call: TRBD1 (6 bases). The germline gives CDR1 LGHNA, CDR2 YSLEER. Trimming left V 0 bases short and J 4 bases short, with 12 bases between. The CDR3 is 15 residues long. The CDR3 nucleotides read TGCGCCAGCAGCCAAGAACAGGGTGTAGGAGAGACCCAGTACTTC. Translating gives CASSQEQGVGETQYF.

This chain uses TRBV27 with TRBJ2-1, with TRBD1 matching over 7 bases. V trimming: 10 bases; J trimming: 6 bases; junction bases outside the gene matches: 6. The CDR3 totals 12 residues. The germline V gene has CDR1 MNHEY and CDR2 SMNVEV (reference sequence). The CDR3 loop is CATITGVNEQFF. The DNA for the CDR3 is TGTGCCACCATAACAGGGGTCAATGAGCAGTTCTTC.